These 20 T cell receptor beta chains share one sample of origin, sequenced in a study of shared clonotypes between healthy human individuals. Clones were read by immunoSEQ multiplex PCR, and TCRdb kept only the in-frame ones, dropping some. The sample has some 200,000 clones, 65% seen once. The sample taken for sequencing was memory CD4+ T cells sorted from blood. Subset described: CD45RA-negative fraction. These receptors all come from a man aged 25-40 years in good health.

This clone was seen only a few times. J is TRBJ1-4 and V is TRBV5-4, with TRBD1 as a possible D gene (5 bases). Trimming removed 4 bases at V and 2 bases at J, with 15 bases between. Germline V CDR1 and CDR2: SGHNT, YYREEE (reference sequence). This CDR3 spans 16 amino acids. The CDR3 DNA reads as TGTGCCAGCAGCGAAGGGACCACGGAGACTAATGAAAAACTGTTTTTT. It encodes CASSEGTTETNEKLFF.

This clone was seen only a few times. The chain combines TRBV28 with TRBJ1-1; a possible D gene is TRBD1 (5 bases). Trimming left V 4 bases short and J 4 bases short, with 10 bases between. The CDR3 contains 13 residues. Germline CDR1 reads MDHEN; CDR2 reads SYDVKM. The CDR3 protein is CASSSGQVTEAFF. In nucleotides, the CDR3 is TGTGCCAGCAGTTCGGGGCAGGTCACTGAAGCTTTCTTT.

V and J are TRBV7-3 and TRBJ2-7; D is ambiguous. The germline gives CDR1 SGHTA, CDR2 FQGTGA. CDR3 length equals 14 residues. Trimming left V 2 bases short and J 4 bases short, with 12 bases between. CDR3: CASSLVAFRYEQYF. The CDR3 nucleotides are TGTGCCAGCAGCTTAGTGGCCTTCAGGTACGAGCAGTACTTC.

The CDR3 is CASSLVDWTSGVVSYEQYF. CDR3 coding DNA: TGTGCCAGCAGCTTGGTAGATTGGACTAGCGGAGTTGTTTCCTACGAGCAGTACTTC. The rearrangement joins TRBV5-6 to TRBJ2-7; the match to TRBD2 covers 10 bases. This CDR3 contains 19 residues. Unmatched junction bases numbered 13, after V lost 0 bases and J lost 1 base. Germline values: CDR1 SGHDT, CDR2 YYEEEE.

This sequence joins TRBV7-2 and TRBJ1-1; D is unresolved. CDR3 length: 16 amino acids. Trimming took 0 bases from V and 6 from J, leaving 17 bases between them. Germline CDR1 reads SGHTA; CDR2 reads FQGNSA. As DNA, the CDR3 is TGTGCCAGCAGCTTAGCATGGGCGGCCGGACGACCTGAAGCTTTCTTT. It codes for CASSLAWAAGRPEAFF.

The chain is built from TRBV5-4 and TRBJ2-7; 10 nucleotides match TRBD1. The CDR3 runs to 15 residues. Germline CDR1 is SGHNT and CDR2 is YYREEE (reference sequence). With V trimmed by 4 bases and J by 4 bases, 8 bases remained unmatched. The DNA of the CDR3 is TGTGCCAGCAGCGGGGGACAGGGGAAGGGATACGAGCAGTACTTC. This codes for CASSGGQGKGYEQYF. Variable domain in full (rest from reference TRBV5-4 and TRBJ2-7): ETGVTQSPTHLIKTRGQQVTLRCSSQSGHNTVSWYQQALGQGPQFIFQYYREEENGRGNFPPRFSGLQFPNYSSELNVNALELDDSALYLCASSGGQGKGYEQYFGPGTRLTVT.

V usage is TRBV2 and J usage is TRBJ1-1; D may be TRBD1 (6 bases). In germline, CDR1 is SNHLY, CDR2 FYNNEI. This CDR3 is 13 amino acids long. Between the trimmed V and J ends, which lost 6 bases and 5 bases, there was a span of 13 bases. CDR3 DNA: TGTGCCAGCAGCTCCGGACAGATTACTGAAGCTTTCTTT. Protein sequence: CASSSGQITEAFF. Supplemented by reference TRBV2 and TRBJ1-1, the full variable domain reads EPEVTQTPSHQVTQMGQEVILRCVPISNHLYFYWYRQILGQKVEFLVSFYNNEISEKSEIFDDQFSVERPDGSNFTLKIRSTKLEDSAMYFCASSSGQITEAFFGQGTRLTVV.

Here the CDR3 reads CASSLGMGTYEQYF. Written as DNA, the CDR3 is TGCGCCAGCAGCTTGGGAATGGGAACTTACGAGCAGTACTTC. The chain has TRBV5-1 and TRBJ2-7; D ambiguous. V was cut by 0 bases and J by 4 bases, with 11 bases left in between. This CDR3 spans 14 amino acids. CDR1 and CDR2 (germline): SGHRS, YFSETQ.

The rearrangement links TRBV7-8 to TRBJ2-7; TRBD2 matches at 7 bases. After removal of 2 bases from V and 3 bases from J, the junction contained 13 bases not matched to a gene. CDR3 length: 17 residues. Per germline, CDR1 SGHVS and CDR2 FQNEAQ. CDR3 sequence reads: CASSLSVSGLAVYEQYF. The CDR3 DNA is TGTGCCAGCAGCTTATCGGTGTCGGGCCTAGCGGTCTACGAGCAGTACTTC. Full variable domain (outside the CDR3, taken from reference TRBV7-8 and TRBJ2-7): GAGVSQSPRYKVAKRGQDVALRCDPISGHVSLFWYQQALGQGPEFLTYFQNEAQLDKSGLPSDRFFAERPEGSVSTLKIQRTQQEDSAVYLCASSLSVSGLAVYEQYFGPGTRLTVT.

This clone was counted only a few times. The chain recombines TRBV5-4 with TRBJ1-4; 7 bases are a match to TRBD1. The CDR3 runs to 17 residues. V lost 3 bases, J lost 5 bases, and 13 bases stayed unmatched. Per germline, CDR1 SGHNT and CDR2 YYREEE (reference sequence). The chain's CDR3 is CASSSLTRQGGNEKLFF. The DNA for the CDR3 is TGTGCCAGCAGCTCCTTAACGAGACAGGGCGGGAATGAAAAACTGTTTTTT.

The chain joins TRBV28 to TRBJ1-4; 7 bases fit TRBD1. This CDR3 has 13 amino acids. Germline V gene sequence: CDR1 MDHEN, CDR2 SYDVKM. J gave up 8 bases and V 8 bases, and 8 bases lay outside the gene matches. CDR3 sequence: CASYRQGHEKLFF. The CDR3 DNA follows: TGTGCCAGCTATCGACAGGGACACGAAAAACTGTTTTTT.

The chain combines TRBV19 with TRBJ2-2; possible D gene TRBD2, 5 bases. The CDR3 is made up of 13 amino acids. Trimming left V 7 bases short and J 7 bases short, with 13 bases between. CDR1 LNHDA and CDR2 SQIVND come from the germline V gene (reference sequence). This CDR3 reads CASTLGVIGELFF. The DNA for the CDR3 is TGTGCCAGTACCCTGGGAGTTATCGGGGAGCTGTTTTTT.

This clone was recorded at least ten times. The rearrangement links TRBV13 to TRBJ2-3; 7 nucleotides align to TRBD2. The length of the CDR3 is 13 residues. Germline V gives CDR1 PRHDT, CDR2 FYEKMQ (reference sequence). The ends lost 8 bases at V and 3 bases at J; junction bases unmatched: 5. CDR3 in amino acids: CASGRAGTDTQYF. Written as DNA, the CDR3 is TGTGCCAGCGGGAGGGCCGGGACAGATACGCAGTATTTT.

This clone was counted once. V gene TRBV29-1 combines with J gene TRBJ2-3; D not resolved. The germline V gene encodes CDR1 SQVTM and CDR2 ANQGSEA. CDR3 length: 15 residues. Trimming took off 4 bases at V and 4 bases at J, with 18 bases between the two ends. This CDR3 reads CSVVRNIRRSDTQYF. The CDR3 DNA reads as TGCAGCGTTGTAAGGAACATCAGAAGGTCAGATACGCAGTATTTT.

The V call is TRBV11-2, the J call TRBJ2-7; 8 bases agree with TRBD2. CDR3 size: 13 residues. J gave up 3 bases and V 3 bases, and 1 base lay outside the gene matches. Germline CDR1 SGHAT, CDR2 FQNNGV. CDR3 amino acids: CASSLLAGYEQYF. The DNA for the CDR3 is TGTGCCAGCAGCTTGCTAGCGGGCTACGAGCAGTACTTC. Using reference TRBV11-2 and TRBJ2-7 for the parts outside the CDR3, the full variable domain is EAGVAQSPRYKIIEKRQSVAFWCNPISGHATLYWYQQILGQGPKLLIQFQNNGVVDDSQLPKDRFSAERLKGVDSTLKIQPAKLEDSAVYLCASSLLAGYEQYFGPGTRLTVT.

The chain employs TRBV5-1 and TRBJ2-3; D not resolved. The CDR3 is 13 amino acids. Looked up from germline, CDR1 is SGHRS and CDR2 is YFSETQ. Trimming removed 5 bases from V and 4 bases from J, with 11 bases in between. The CDR3 region is CASRRELADTQYF. The CDR3 nucleotides read TGCGCCAGCAGGCGCGAGCTGGCAGATACGCAGTATTTT. The whole variable domain, remainder taken from reference TRBV5-1 and TRBJ2-3, is KAGVTQTPRYLIKTRGQQVTLSCSPISGHRSVSWYQQTPGQGLQFLFEYFSETQRNKGNFPGRFSGRQFSNSRSEMNVSTLELGDSALYLCASRRELADTQYFGPGTRLTVL.

The chain couples TRBV11-2 to TRBJ2-3; D may be TRBD2 (5 bases). V lost 0 bases and J 4 bases, leaving 8 bases between the germline ends. CDR3 size: 14 residues. Germline V gene data show CDR1 as SGHAT and CDR2 as FQNNGV. CDR3: CASSLDRGPDTQYF. CDR3 coding DNA: TGTGCCAGCAGCTTAGATCGAGGGCCAGATACGCAGTATTTT.

The V and J genes are TRBV6-5 and TRBJ2-3; 10 positions match TRBD1. Germline V gene lookup returns CDR1 MNHEY and CDR2 SVGAGI. The CDR3 consists of 13 residues. V gave up 7 bases and J gave up 6 bases; unmatched junction bases: 4. The CDR3 here is CASKGTGVDTQYF. For the CDR3, the DNA is TGTGCCAGCAAAGGGACAGGGGTTGATACGCAGTATTTT.

This clone was seen only a few times. The chain has TRBV5-1 and TRBJ2-1; D possibly corresponds to TRBD2 (5 bases). The CDR3 has 14 residues. CDR1 and CDR2 from the germline V gene are SGHRS and YFSETQ. Trimming stripped 4 bases from V and 8 bases from J, with 16 bases between. The CDR3, as DNA: TGCGCCAGCAGCCCGAACTTGGGAGCTTATGAGCAGTTCTTC. It is translated as CASSPNLGAYEQFF.

The chain employs TRBV19 and TRBJ2-1; 8 positions match TRBD1. CDR1 and CDR2 (germline): LNHDA, SQIVND (reference sequence). Losses at the gene ends were 5 bases for V and 8 bases for J; bases not matched to a gene: 8. The CDR3 runs to 14 residues. CDR3 DNA: TGTGCCAGTAGTTCCCAGGGGGCACGAGATGAGCAGTTCTTC. Translation: CASSSQGARDEQFF.